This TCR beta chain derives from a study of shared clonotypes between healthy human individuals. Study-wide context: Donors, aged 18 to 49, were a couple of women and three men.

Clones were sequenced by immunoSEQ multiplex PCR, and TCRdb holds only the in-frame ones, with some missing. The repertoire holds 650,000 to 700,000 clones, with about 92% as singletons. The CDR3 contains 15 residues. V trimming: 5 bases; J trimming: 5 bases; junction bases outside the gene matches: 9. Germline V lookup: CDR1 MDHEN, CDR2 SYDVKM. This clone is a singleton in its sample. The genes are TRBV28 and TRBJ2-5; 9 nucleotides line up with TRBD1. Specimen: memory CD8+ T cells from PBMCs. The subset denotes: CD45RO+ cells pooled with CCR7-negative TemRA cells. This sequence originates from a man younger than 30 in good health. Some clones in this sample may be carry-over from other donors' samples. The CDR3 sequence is CASSDWTGARETQYF. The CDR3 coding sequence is TGTGCCAGCAGTGACTGGACAGGGGCCCGGGAGACCCAGTACTTC.